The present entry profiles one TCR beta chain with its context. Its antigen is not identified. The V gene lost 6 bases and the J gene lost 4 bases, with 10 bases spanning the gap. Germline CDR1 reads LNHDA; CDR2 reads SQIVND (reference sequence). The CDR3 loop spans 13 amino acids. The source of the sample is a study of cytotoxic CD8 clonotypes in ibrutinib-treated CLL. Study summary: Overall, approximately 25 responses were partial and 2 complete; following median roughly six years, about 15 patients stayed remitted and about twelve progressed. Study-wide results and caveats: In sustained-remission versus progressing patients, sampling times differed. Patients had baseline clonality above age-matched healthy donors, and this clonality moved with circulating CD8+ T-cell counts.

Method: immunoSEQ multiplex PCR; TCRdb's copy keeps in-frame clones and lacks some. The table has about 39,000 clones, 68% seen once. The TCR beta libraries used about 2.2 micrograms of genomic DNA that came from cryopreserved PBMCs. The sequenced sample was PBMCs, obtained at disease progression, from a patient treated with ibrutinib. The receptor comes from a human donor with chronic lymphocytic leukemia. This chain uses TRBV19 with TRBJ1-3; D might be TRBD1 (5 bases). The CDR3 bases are TGTGCCAGTAGCCCAGGGATGGGAAACACCATATATTTT. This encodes CASSPGMGNTIYF. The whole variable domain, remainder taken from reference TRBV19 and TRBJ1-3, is DGGITQSPKYLFRKEGQNVTLSCEQNLNHDAMYWYRQDPGQGLRLIYYSQIVNDFQKGDIAEGYSVSREKKESFPLTVTSAQKNPTAFYLCASSPGMGNTIYFGEGSWLTVV.